The 10 T cell receptor beta chains below were found in one sample sequenced in a study of blood T cell repertoires in COVID-19. The protocol was immunoSEQ multiplex PCR, while the TCRdb copy is restricted to in-frame clones and leaves out a portion. The table records some 320,000 clones, about nine tenths of them present only once. Input material: PBMCs or T cells enriched from blood (not recorded which). These receptors all come from a woman between 45 and 60 years old who had been exposed to COVID-19.

The chain carries TRBV6-5 and TRBJ2-1; 9 bases line up with TRBD2. The CDR3 has 16 amino acids. Germline V gene sequence: CDR1 MNHEY, CDR2 SVGAGI. Trimming removed 1 base from V and 3 bases from J; junction bases left unmatched: 4. This chain's CDR3 is CASSYFPSGVYNEQFF. Here the CDR3 DNA reads TGTGCCAGCAGTTACTTCCCTAGCGGGGTCTACAATGAGCAGTTCTTC.

The chain employs TRBV18 and TRBJ1-5; D is perhaps TRBD1 (6 bases). Trimming took 6 bases from V and 6 from J, leaving 12 bases between them. The V gene's germline CDR1 is KGHSH and CDR2 LQKENI. The CDR3 totals 13 residues. CDR3 protein: CASSPGASQPQHF. The CDR3 region has the DNA TGTGCCAGCTCTCCAGGGGCGTCTCAGCCCCAGCATTTT.

The chain recombines TRBV29-1 with TRBJ1-3, with 11 bases lining up with TRBD1. J lost 4 bases, V lost 6 bases, and 2 bases had no gene match. The CDR3 totals 13 residues. Per germline, CDR1 SQVTM and CDR2 ANQGSEA. The DNA of the CDR3 is TGCAGCGTGCGGACAGGGGGCGGAAACACCATATATTTT. It translates to CSVRTGGGNTIYF.

The J gene is TRBJ1-3, the V gene TRBV7-8, with D maybe TRBD1 (6 bases). Germline values: CDR1 SGHVS, CDR2 FQNEAQ. The CDR3 runs 16 residues. V was shortened by 4 bases and J by 0 bases, with 13 bases between the two germline ends. CDR3 loop: CASSSNRVPSGNTIYF. In DNA, the CDR3 is TGTGCCAGCAGCTCGAACAGGGTCCCCTCTGGAAACACCATATATTTT.

The chain couples TRBV7-2 to TRBJ2-7; 8 positions agree with TRBD2. Germline loops: CDR1 SGHTA, CDR2 FQGNSA. After removal of 2 bases from V and 4 bases from J, the junction contained 7 bases not matched to a gene. CDR3 length equals 15 residues. CDR3 sequence reads: CASSLKLRGGYEQYF. The CDR3 bases are TGTGCCAGCAGCTTAAAGCTCCGGGGGGGATACGAGCAGTACTTC.

There are a few counts of this clone. CDR3 bases: TGCGCCAGCAGCCGGACAGGGGGGGACAATGAGCAGTTCTTC. Translated, it gives CASSRTGGDNEQFF. V usage is TRBV5-1 and J usage is TRBJ2-1; 10 bases fit TRBD1. CDR3 length equals 14 residues. V lost 4 bases, J lost 5 bases, and 3 bases stayed unmatched. From germline, CDR1 is SGHRS and CDR2 YFSETQ.

This chain connects TRBV3-1 (or the pseudogene TRBV3-2) to TRBJ1-2; D gene ambiguous. The CDR3 contains 15 residues. Germline-derived CDR1 and CDR2 are LGHDT and YNNKEL (reference sequence). V was pared by 4 bases and J by 1 base, with 13 bases between. The CDR3 region has the DNA TGTGCCAGCAGCCGCGGCGGTGGAAATAACTATGGCTACACCTTC. Amino acid sequence: CASSRGGGNNYGYTF.

This clone appeared a few times. The chain is built from TRBV5-1 and TRBJ1-3; no firm D call. Germline V CDR1 and CDR2: SGHRS, YFSETQ. The CDR3 runs to 15 residues. V was cut by 0 bases and J by 2 bases, with 9 bases left in between. CDR3 in amino acids: CASSLGGAAGNTIYF. The CDR3 DNA reads TGCGCCAGCAGCTTGGGGGGAGCAGCTGGAAACACCATATATTTT.

This clone was picked up a small number of times. The identical CDR3 is also encoded by other nucleotide sequences in the sample. This chain connects TRBV28 to TRBJ2-5; D is unclear. The V end was cut by 0 bases, the J end by 2 bases, with 7 bases between. Germline V gene data show CDR1 as MDHEN and CDR2 as SYDVKM. This CDR3 is 14 amino acids long. CDR3 DNA sequence: TGTGCCAGCAGTTTATGGGCAGGTCAAGAGACCCAGTACTTC. This encodes CASSLWAGQETQYF.

This clone was seen only once. The V call is TRBV3-1 (or the pseudogene TRBV3-2), the J call TRBJ1-1; D is uncertain. This CDR3 has 14 amino acids. Germline V gene lookup returns CDR1 LGHDT and CDR2 YNNKEL (reference sequence). V was cut by 1 base and J by 5 bases, with 11 bases left in between. The CDR3 sequence is CASSQVPRQTEAFF. The CDR3, as DNA: TGTGCCAGCAGCCAAGTGCCGCGACAAACTGAAGCTTTCTTT.